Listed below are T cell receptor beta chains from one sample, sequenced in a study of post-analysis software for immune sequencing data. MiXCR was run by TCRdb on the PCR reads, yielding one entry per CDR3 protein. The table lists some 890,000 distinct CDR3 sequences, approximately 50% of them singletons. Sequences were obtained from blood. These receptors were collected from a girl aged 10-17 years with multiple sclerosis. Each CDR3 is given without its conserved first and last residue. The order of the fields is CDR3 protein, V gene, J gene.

CDR3: ASSPGTGRYNYGYT; V: TRBV18; J: TRBJ1-2
CDR3: ATSRDISGSYNEQF; V: TRBV15; J: TRBJ2-1
CDR3: SALVPGRVGRNEQF; V: TRBV20-1; J: TRBJ2-1
CDR3: ASSGLAGSYQETQY; V: TRBV2; J: TRBJ2-5
CDR3: ASSLRTRSYEQY; V: TRBV12-3/TRBV12-4; J: TRBJ2-7
CDR3: ASSLRTGPLREQY; V: TRBV12-3/TRBV12-4; J: TRBJ2-7
CDR3: ASSDPGTGRYGYT; V: TRBV6-5; J: TRBJ1-2
CDR3: SGAEETQY; V: TRBV29-1; J: TRBJ2-5
CDR3: ASSESHQFNEKLF; V: TRBV25-1; J: TRBJ1-4
CDR3: ASSAGQGAQPQH; V: TRBV9; J: TRBJ1-5
CDR3: SASRLENTEAF; V: TRBV20-1; J: TRBJ1-1
CDR3: ASSHRTGDEQY; V: TRBV5-1; J: -
CDR3: SANPGTGGEQY; V: TRBV20-1; J: TRBJ2-7